This TCR beta chain appears in the sequencing data of a study of blood T cells in healthy people across ages. Findings and caveats of the study: Naive and antigen-experienced cells were not separated, limiting conclusive comparison. Across samples, TCR beta diversity tracked strongly with naive T cell percentage.

The CDR3 runs 13 residues. From germline, CDR1 is SGHTA and CDR2 FQGNSA. In the case of this clonotype: What it binds is unknown. Given a much more abundant clone one base away, this may be a read error.

A second PCR of 7 to 11 cycles used a sample-barcoded 5' primer and a J-beta primer mix. Every single cDNA molecule received a tag from a template-switch adaptor with 12 random nucleotides. TCRdb fed the 5' RACE reads into MiXCR, producing one record per CDR3 protein. The repertoire holds roughly 1,500,000 distinct CDR3 sequences, with about 31% as singletons. Sequences were obtained from blood. The sequence came from a woman in her 30s in good health. V and J are TRBV7-2 and TRBJ2-7; perhaps D is TRBD1 or TRBD2 (5 bases each). CDR3 in amino acids: CAGSRDAAYEQYF. DNA of the CDR3: TGTGCCGGCAGCCGGGACGCGGCCTACGAGCAGTACTTC. Full variable domain (missing parts from reference TRBV7-2 and TRBJ2-7): GAGVSQSPSNKVTEKGKDVELRCDPISGHTALYWYRQSLGQGLEFLIYFQGNSAPDKSGLPSDRFSAERTGGSVSTLTIQRTQQEDSAVYLCAGSRDAAYEQYFGPGTRLTVT.